What follows is one T cell receptor beta chain and its context. V lost 5 bases, J lost 4 bases, and 8 bases lay in between. The CDR3 contains 12 residues. Germline CDR1 and CDR2: MNHEY and SVGEGT. The data are from a study of control samples from healthy donors and cancer patients. Clones were read by immunoSEQ multiplex PCR, and TCRdb kept only the in-frame ones, dropping some. This table holds around 94,000 clones, approximately 86% found once. This TCR came from a woman between 50 and 59 years old in good health. Specimen: blood. The rearrangement uses TRBV6-2 or TRBV6-3 and TRBJ1-2; D is perhaps TRBD1 (5 bases). The CDR3 DNA is TGTGCCAGCAGTGACAGATTCTATGGCTACACCTTC. This translates into CASSDRFYGYTF.